The present entry profiles one TCR beta chain with its context. Its target is not known. The ViraFEST assay expanded antigen-specific CD4+ T cells with viral peptide pools before sequencing. Scientists isolated CD4+ T cells after a roughly ten-day culture period ended. Vaccination of participants consisted of two doses of either the BNT162b2 or mRNA-1273 vaccine. Cultures had half their medium replaced with IL-2 medium on days 3 and 7. The germline gives CDR1 SGHRS, CDR2 YFSETQ. With V trimmed by 0 bases and J by 5 bases, 8 bases remained unmatched. The CDR3 has 16 residues. The entry originates in a study of vaccination effects on CD4 cells after COVID-19. The table came from immunoSEQ multiplex PCR; TCRdb's copy has only in-frame clones and leaves some out. This sample has some 69,000 clones, with around two thirds found just once.

The sequence came from a human donor who received a COVID-19 vaccine. The gene calls are TRBV5-1 and TRBJ2-7; 10 bases agree with TRBD2. Sequenced material: CD4+ T cells from PBMCs cultured with HCoV-229E spike peptides, taken after COVID-19 vaccination. In nucleotides, the CDR3 is TGCGCCAGCAGCTTGGAAGCGGGGGGGATTCCCCACGAGCAGTACGTC. This translates into CASSLEAGGIPHEQYV.